This T cell receptor beta chain was sequenced in a study of T cells in Graves' hyperthyroidism and ophthalmopathy. The V end was cut by 0 bases, the J end by 4 bases, with 6 bases between. This CDR3 spans 13 amino acids. CDR1 and CDR2 from the germline V gene are DFQATT and SNEGSKA (reference sequence). RNA transcripts gave rise to amplified TCR beta CDR3 regions. The study used the HTBI primer set for a first-round RT-PCR of the TCR CDR3. TCRdb processed the multiplex PCR reads anew with MiXCR; each CDR3 protein has one entry. The sample lists around 520,000 distinct CDR3 sequences; roughly 25% were seen once.

This chain links TRBV20-1 with TRBJ2-2; D not certain. The source of this sequence is a woman aged 25 to 45 with Graves' ophthalmopathy. Material for sequencing was blood. The CDR3 here is CSARDHLTGELFF. The DNA of the CDR3 is TGCAGTGCTAGAGATCACCTCACCGGGGAGCTGTTTTTT.